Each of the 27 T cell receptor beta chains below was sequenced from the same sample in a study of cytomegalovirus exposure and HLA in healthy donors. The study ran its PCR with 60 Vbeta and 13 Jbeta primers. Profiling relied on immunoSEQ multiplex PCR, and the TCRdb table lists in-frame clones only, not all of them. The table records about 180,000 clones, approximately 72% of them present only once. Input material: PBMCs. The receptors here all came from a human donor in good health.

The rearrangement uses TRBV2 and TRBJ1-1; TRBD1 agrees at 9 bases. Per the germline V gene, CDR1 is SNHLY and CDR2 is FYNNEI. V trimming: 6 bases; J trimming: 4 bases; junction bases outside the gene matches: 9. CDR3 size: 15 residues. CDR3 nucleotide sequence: TGTGCCAGCAGGTCACAGGGGGCCTGGGGCACTGAAGCTTTCTTT. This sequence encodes CASRSQGAWGTEAFF.

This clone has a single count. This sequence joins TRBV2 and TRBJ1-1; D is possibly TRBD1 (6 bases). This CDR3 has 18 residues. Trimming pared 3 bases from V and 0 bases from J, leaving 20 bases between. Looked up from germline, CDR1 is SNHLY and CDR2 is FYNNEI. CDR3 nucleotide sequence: TGTGCCAGCAGTGAGGTTTTAGGGGCAGGGGAGTTGAACACTGAAGCTTTCTTT. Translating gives CASSEVLGAGELNTEAFF.

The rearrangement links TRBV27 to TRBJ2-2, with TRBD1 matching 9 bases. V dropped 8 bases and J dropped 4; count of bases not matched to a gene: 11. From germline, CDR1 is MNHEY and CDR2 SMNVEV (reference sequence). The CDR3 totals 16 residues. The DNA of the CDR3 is TGTGCCAGCGGCGGATTAACAGGGGGCTCCACCGGGGAGCTGTTTTTT. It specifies CASGGLTGGSTGELFF.

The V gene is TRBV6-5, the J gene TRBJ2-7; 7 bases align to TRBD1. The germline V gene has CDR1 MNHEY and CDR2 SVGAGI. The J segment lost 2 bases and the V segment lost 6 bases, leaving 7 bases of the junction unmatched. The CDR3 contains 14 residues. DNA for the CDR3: TGTGCCAGCAGCCAAAGACAGGGCACCTACGAGCAGTACTTC. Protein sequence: CASSQRQGTYEQYF.

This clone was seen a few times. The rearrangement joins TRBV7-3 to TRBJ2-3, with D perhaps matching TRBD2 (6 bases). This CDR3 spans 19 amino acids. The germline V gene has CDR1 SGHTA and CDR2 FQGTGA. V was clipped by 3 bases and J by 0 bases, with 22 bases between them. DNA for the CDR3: TGTGCCAGCAGCTTGGGGCCCCCCGGGGACTTCGCTAGCACAGATACGCAGTATTTT. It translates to CASSLGPPGDFASTDTQYF. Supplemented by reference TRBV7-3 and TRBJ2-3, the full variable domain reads GAGVSQTPSNKVTEKGKYVELRCDPISGHTALYWYRQSLGQGPEFLIYFQGTGAADDSGLPNDRFFAVRPEGSVSTLKIQRTERGDSAVYLCASSLGPPGDFASTDTQYFGPGTRLTVL.

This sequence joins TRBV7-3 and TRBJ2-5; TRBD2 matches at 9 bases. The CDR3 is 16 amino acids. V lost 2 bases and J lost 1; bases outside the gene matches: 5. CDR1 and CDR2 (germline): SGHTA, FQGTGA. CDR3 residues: CASSLSGGGAQETQYF. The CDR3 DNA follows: TGTGCCAGCAGCTTATCGGGCGGGGGGGCCCAAGAGACCCAGTACTTC.

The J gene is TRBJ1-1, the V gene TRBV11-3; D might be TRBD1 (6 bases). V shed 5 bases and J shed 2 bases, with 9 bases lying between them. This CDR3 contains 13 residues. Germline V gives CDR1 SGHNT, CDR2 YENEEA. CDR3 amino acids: CASSRTANTEAFF. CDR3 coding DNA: TGTGCCAGCAGCCGGACAGCTAACACTGAAGCTTTCTTT.

CDR3 amino acids: CASSQDNAGGYSYEQYF. CDR3 coding DNA: TGCGCCAGCAGCCAAGATAATGCAGGGGGATACTCCTACGAGCAGTACTTC. The V call is TRBV4-1, the J call TRBJ2-7; TRBD1 agrees at 7 bases. V gave up 0 bases and J gave up 0 bases; unmatched junction bases: 8. Germline loops: CDR1 MGHRA, CDR2 YSYEKL. The CDR3 runs to 17 residues.

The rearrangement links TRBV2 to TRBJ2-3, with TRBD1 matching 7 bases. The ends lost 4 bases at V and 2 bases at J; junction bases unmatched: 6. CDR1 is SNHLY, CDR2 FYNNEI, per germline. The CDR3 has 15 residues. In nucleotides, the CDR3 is TGTGCCAGCAGTGGATCCGGACAGGTCACAGATACGCAGTATTTT. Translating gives CASSGSGQVTDTQYF.

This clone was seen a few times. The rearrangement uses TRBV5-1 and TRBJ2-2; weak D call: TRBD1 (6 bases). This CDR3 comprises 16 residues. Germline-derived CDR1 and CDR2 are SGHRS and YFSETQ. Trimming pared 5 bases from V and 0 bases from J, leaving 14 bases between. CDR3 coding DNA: TGCGCCAGCAGTTCCGCCGGGACACCGAACACCGGGGAGCTGTTTTTT. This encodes CASSSAGTPNTGELFF.

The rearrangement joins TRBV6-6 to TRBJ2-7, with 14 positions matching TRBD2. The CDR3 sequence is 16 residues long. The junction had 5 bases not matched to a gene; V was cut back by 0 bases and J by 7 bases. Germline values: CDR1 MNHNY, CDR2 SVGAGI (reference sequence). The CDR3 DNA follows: TGTGCCAGCAGTTACTCCTCGGGACTAGCGGGGGAAGAGCAGTACTTC. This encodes CASSYSSGLAGEEQYF.

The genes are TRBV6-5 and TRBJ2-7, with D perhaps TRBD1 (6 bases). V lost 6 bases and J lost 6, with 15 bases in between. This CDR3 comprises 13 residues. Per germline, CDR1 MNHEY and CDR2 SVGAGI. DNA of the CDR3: TGTGCCAGCAGCTCCCGACAGGTCGGCGAGCAGTACTTC. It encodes CASSSRQVGEQYF.

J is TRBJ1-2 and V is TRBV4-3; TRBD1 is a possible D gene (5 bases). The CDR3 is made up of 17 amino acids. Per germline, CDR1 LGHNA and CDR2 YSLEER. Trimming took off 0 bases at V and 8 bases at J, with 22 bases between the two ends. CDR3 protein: CASSQDSGAGWTRGYTF. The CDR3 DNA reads TGCGCCAGCAGCCAAGATTCTGGAGCAGGGTGGACGCGGGGCTACACCTTC.

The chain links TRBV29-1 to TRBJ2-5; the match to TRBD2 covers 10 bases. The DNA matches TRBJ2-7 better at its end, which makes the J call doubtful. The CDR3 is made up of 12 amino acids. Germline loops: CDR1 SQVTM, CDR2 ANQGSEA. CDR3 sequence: CSGTSGPYEQYF. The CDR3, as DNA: TGCAGCGGGACTAGCGGCCCCTACGAGCAGTACTTC.

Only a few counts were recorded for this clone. CDR3 sequence: CASSPRTGPYNEQFF. The CDR3, as DNA: TGTGCCAGCAGTCCCAGGACTGGTCCCTACAATGAGCAGTTCTTC. The rearrangement links TRBV27 to TRBJ2-1; D is perhaps TRBD2 (5 bases). The germline gives CDR1 MNHEY, CDR2 SMNVEV (reference sequence). Trimming removed 5 bases at V and 2 bases at J, with 13 bases between. There are 15 residues in the CDR3.

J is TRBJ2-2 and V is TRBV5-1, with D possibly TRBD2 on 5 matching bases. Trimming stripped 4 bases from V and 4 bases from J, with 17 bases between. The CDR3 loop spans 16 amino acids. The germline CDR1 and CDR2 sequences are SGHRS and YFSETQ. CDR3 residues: CASSPRAGVSTGELFF. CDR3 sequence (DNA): TGCGCCAGCAGCCCTCGTGCCGGGGTTTCCACCGGGGAGCTGTTTTTT. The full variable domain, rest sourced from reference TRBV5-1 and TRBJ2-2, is KAGVTQTPRYLIKTRGQQVTLSCSPISGHRSVSWYQQTPGQGLQFLFEYFSETQRNKGNFPGRFSGRQFSNSRSEMNVSTLELGDSALYLCASSPRAGVSTGELFFGEGSRLTVL.

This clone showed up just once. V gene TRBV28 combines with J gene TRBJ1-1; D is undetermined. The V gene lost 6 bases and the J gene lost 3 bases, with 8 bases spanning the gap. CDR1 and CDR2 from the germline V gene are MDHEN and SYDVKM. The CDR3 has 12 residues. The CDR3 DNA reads TGTGCCAGCAGGACGGGTGACACTGAAGCTTTCTTT. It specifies CASRTGDTEAFF.

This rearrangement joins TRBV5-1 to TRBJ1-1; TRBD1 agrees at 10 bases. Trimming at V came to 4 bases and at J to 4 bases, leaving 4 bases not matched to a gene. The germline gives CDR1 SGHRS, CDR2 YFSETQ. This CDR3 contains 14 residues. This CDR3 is CASSPGQGSTEAFF. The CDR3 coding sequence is TGCGCCAGCAGCCCGGGACAGGGGAGCACTGAAGCTTTCTTT.

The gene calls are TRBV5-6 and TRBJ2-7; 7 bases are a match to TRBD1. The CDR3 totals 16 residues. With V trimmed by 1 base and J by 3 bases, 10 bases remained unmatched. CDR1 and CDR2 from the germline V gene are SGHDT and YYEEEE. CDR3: CASSLFWRSGGYEQYF. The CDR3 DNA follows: TGTGCCAGCAGCTTGTTTTGGCGCTCAGGGGGCTACGAGCAGTACTTC. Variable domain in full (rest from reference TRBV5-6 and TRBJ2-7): DAGVTQSPTHLIKTRGQQVTLRCSPKSGHDTVSWYQQALGQGPQFIFQYYEEEERQRGNFPDRFSGHQFPNYSSELNVNALLLGDSALYLCASSLFWRSGGYEQYFGPGTRLTVT.

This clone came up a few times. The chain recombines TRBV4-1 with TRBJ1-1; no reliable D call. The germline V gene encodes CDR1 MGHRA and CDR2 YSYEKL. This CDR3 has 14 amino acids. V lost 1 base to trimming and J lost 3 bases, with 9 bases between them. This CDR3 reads CASSQGRGDTEAFF. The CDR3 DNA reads TGCGCCAGCAGCCAAGGACGAGGAGACACTGAAGCTTTCTTT.

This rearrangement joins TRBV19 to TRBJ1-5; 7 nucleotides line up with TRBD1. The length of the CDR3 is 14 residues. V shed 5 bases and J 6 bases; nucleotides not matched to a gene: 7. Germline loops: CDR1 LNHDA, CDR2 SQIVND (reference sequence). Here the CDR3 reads CASSQGGRAQPQHF. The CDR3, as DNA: TGTGCCAGTAGTCAAGGGGGCAGGGCTCAGCCCCAGCATTTT.

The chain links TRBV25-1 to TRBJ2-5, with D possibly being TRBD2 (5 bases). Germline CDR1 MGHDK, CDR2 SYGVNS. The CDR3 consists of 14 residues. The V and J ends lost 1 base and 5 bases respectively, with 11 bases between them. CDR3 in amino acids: CASSESEAGETQYF. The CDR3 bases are TGTGCCAGCAGTGAATCGGAGGCGGGCGAGACCCAGTACTTC.

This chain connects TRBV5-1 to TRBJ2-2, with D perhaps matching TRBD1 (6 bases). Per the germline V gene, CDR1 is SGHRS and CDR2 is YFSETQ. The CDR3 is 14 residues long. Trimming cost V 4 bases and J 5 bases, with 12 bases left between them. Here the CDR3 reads CASSGNRATGELFF. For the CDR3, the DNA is TGCGCCAGCAGCGGAAACAGGGCAACCGGGGAGCTGTTTTTT.

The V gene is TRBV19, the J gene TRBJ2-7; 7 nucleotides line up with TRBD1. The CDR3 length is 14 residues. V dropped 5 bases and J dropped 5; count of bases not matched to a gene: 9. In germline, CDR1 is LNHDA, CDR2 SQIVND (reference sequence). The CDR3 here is CASSPVRGGHEQYF. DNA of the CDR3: TGTGCCAGTAGTCCCGTAAGAGGGGGCCACGAGCAGTACTTC.

CDR3 loop: CASSLGTSGTYEQYF. The CDR3 DNA sequence: TGTGCCAGCAGCCTGGGGACTAGCGGGACCTACGAGCAGTACTTC. This chain links TRBV7-8 with TRBJ2-7; 13 bases fit TRBD2. Unmatched junction bases numbered 3, after V lost 5 bases and J lost 2 bases. CDR1 is SGHVS and CDR2 is FQNEAQ in the germline V gene. This CDR3 spans 15 amino acids.

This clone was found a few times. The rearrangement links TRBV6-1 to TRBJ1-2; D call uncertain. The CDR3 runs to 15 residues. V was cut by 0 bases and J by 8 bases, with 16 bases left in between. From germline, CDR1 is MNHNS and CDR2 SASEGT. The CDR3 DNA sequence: TGTGCCAGCAGTGAAGCGCTATTCGGGAGTAGGGGCTACACCTTC. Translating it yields CASSEALFGSRGYTF.

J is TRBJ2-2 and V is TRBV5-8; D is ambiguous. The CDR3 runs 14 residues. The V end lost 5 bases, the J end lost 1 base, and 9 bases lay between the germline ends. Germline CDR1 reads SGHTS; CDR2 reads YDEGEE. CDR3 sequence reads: CASRSSRNTGELFF. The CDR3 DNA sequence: TGTGCCAGCAGATCAAGTAGGAACACCGGGGAGCTGTTTTTT.